A selection of T cell receptor beta chains follows, all from one sample in a study of cytomegalovirus exposure and HLA in healthy donors. This table comes from immunoSEQ multiplex PCR, and its TCRdb copy is limited to in-frame clones, with some not included. In the table there are fewer than 70,000 clones, approximately 83% of which are singletons. Sequenced material: PBMCs. The receptors here all came from a middle-aged man in good health and CMV-seronegative. Each CDR3 is given with its conserved first and last residue. D genes are given only for firm matches. Rows may omit the clone size; those that give it use once, few, many or a size class.

D	V	J	size	CDR3	DNA
NA	TRBV7-9	TRBJ1-1	once	CASSLGAKNTEAFF	TGTGCCAGCAGCTTGGGGGCTAAGAACACTGAAGCTTTCTTT
TRBD1	TRBV28	TRBJ1-2	NA	CASSQDRGQGGYGYTF	TGTGCCAGCAGTCAGGACAGGGGGCAAGGGGGCTATGGCTACACCTTC
NA	TRBV5-6	TRBJ1-2	NA	CASSPGGFNYGYTF	TGTGCCAGCAGCCCCGGGGGGTTTAACTATGGCTACACCTTC
NA	TRBV4-1	TRBJ1-4	once	CASSQEGVGNEKLFF	TGCGCCAGCAGCCAAGAAGGGGTGGGGAATGAAAAACTGTTTTTT
NA	TRBV11-3	TRBJ2-3	NA	CASSSYATSTDTQYF	TGTGCCAGCAGCTCCTACGCTACTAGCACAGATACGCAGTATTTT
TRBD1	TRBV28	TRBJ1-1	NA	CASRDRGLILDTEAFF	TGTGCCAGCAGGGACAGGGGGTTGATATTGGACACTGAAGCTTTCTTT
NA	TRBV7-8	TRBJ2-5	NA	CASSLPGQETQYF	TGTGCCAGCAGCTTACCAGGGCAGGAGACCCAGTACTTC
NA	TRBV25-1	TRBJ2-2	NA	CASSEFRGRTGELFF	TGTGCCAGCAGTGAATTCCGGGGGAGGACCGGGGAGCTGTTTTTT
NA	TRBV7-3	TRBJ2-3	NA	CASSPRRSGLSTDTQYF	TGTGCCAGCAGCCCCAGAAGATCGGGTCTTAGCACAGATACGCAGTATTTT
TRBD1	TRBV4-3	TRBJ2-7	once	CASSQGLPGTGRDYEQYF	TGCGCCAGCAGCCAAGGTCTTCCAGGGACAGGGAGGGACTACGAGCAGTACTTC
TRBD2	TRBV11-3	TRBJ2-1	NA	CASSSKWTSGFNEQFF	TGTGCCAGCAGCTCGAAATGGACTAGCGGCTTCAATGAGCAGTTCTTC
TRBD1	TRBV5-1	TRBJ1-2	NA	CASSLGTGKGYTF	TGCGCCAGCAGCTTAGGGACAGGGAAAGGCTACACCTTC